This T cell receptor beta chain was obtained from a study of T-cell reconstitution after alpha-beta-depleted transplantation in children. General study points: Counts and diversity of T cells one year after transplant came mostly from newly produced T cells. Reports say that about two months after transplant, the alpha-beta T cells came out of several hundred graft clones that had expanded.

The CDR3 totals 15 residues. V trimming: 6 bases; J trimming: 4 bases; junction bases outside the gene matches: 7. Germline assignment: CDR1 SEHNR and CDR2 FQNEAQ (reference sequence). A library of TCRbeta sequences, prepared with unique molecular identifiers, was generated. TCRdb passed the PCR reads through MiXCR, listing each CDR3 protein once. The sample includes about 260,000 distinct CDR3 sequences, approximately 10% of them seen just once. This clonotype was counted ten times or more. Its antigen is unknown. The chain combines TRBV7-9 with TRBJ2-5; TRBD1 matches 11 bases. The sample here was peripheral blood, taken 180 days after TCRalphabeta/CD19-depleted stem cell transplant. The sequence derives from a male patient aged 2 to 10 who had a stem cell transplant for chronic granulomatous disease, so the T cells may come from the graft donor. The chain's CDR3 is CASSFRDRGGETQYF. The CDR3, as DNA: TGTGCCAGCAGTTTCCGGGACAGGGGGGGAGAGACCCAGTACTTC.